What follows describes a single T cell receptor beta chain. What it binds is not known. TCRdb analysed the 5' RACE reads with MiXCR anew, one entry per CDR3 protein. Of hundreds of thousands of distinct CDR3 sequences in the sample, roughly a tenth were seen once. This entry is derived from a study of CD8 T cells in ankylosing spondylitis. From germline, CDR1 is SQVTM and CDR2 ANQGSEA. V dropped 2 bases and J dropped 3 bases, with 13 bases sitting between them. This CDR3 comprises 14 residues. General study points: The clones that were linked to disease were reported to be significantly enriched in matched synovial fluid samples from ankylosing spondylitis patients. Prior literature has documented some motif variants in synovial fluid and blood from reactive arthritis.

The sequenced material came from blood, either unsorted or a sorted T cell fraction (not recorded which). The J gene is TRBJ1-1, the V gene TRBV29-1; TRBD1 might be the D (5 bases). This receptor was identified in a male donor with ankylosing spondylitis or in good health (not recorded which). The CDR3 nucleotides are TGCAGCGTTGAAAATTACCAGGGCTACACTGAAGCTTTCTTT. Its translation is CSVENYQGYTEAFF.